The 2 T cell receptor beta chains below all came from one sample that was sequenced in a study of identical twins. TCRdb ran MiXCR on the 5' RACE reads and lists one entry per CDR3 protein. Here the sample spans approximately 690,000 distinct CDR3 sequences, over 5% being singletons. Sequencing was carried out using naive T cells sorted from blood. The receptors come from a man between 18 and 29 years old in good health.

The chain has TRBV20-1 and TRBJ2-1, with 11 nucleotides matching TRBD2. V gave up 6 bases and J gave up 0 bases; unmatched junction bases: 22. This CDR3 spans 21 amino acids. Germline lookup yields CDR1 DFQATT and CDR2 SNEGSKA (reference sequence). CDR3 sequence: CSAETGRISGRADSSYNEQFF. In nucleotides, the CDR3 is TGCAGTGCCGAGACCGGGAGGATTAGCGGGAGGGCCGATAGCTCCTACAATGAGCAGTTCTTC.

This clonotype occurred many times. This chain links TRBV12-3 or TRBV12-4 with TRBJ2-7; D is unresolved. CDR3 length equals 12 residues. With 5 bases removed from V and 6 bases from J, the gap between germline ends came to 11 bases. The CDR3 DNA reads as TGTGCCAGCAGTCCTAACCCCACCGAGCAGTACTTC. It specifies CASSPNPTEQYF.